In its sample, the clone carrying this T cell receptor beta chain was seen many times. The antigen remains undetermined. These data come from a study of human T cells and chemical hapten exposure. There are 11 residues in the CDR3. Germline assignment: CDR1 MDHEN and CDR2 SYDVKM. The V end lost 2 bases, the J end lost 13 bases, and 10 bases lay between the germline ends. TCRdb itself ran the RACE reads through MiXCR, one entry per CDR3 protein. The table includes about 51,000 distinct CDR3 sequences, roughly 9.9% detected once. Study results and limitations: In the PT1 data, expanded TCR counts showed a positive correlation with patch test score.

Time point of the sample: pre-sensitization, week 0. Treatment meaning: therapeutic diphenylcyclopropenone sensitization with weekly scalp DPC. The clonotype was recovered from a woman aged 40 to 49 with alopecia areata. Some clones in this sample may be carry-over from other donors' samples. Sequencing was performed on whole blood, taken in connection with sensitization to the hapten diphenylcyclopropenone (DPC). The chain carries TRBV28 and TRBJ2-3; D not certain. Here the CDR3 reads CASSLGRVEYF. CDR3 nucleotides: TGTGCCAGCAGTTTAGGTCGGGTCGAGTATTTT.